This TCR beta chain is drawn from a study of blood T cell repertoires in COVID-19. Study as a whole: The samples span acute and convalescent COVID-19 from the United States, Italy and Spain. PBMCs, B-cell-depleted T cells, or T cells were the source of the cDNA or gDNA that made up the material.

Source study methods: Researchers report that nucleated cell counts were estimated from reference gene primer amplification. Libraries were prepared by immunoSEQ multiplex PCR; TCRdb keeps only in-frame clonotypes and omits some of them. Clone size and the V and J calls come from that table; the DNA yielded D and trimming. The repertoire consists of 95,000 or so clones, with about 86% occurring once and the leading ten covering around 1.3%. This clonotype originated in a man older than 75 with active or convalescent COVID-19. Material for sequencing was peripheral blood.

In DNA, the CDR3 is TGTGCCAGCAGTTTGATGTCCAGGGGTAATTCACCCCTCCACTTT. Translated: CASSLMSRGNSPLHF. The chain recombines TRBV27 with TRBJ1-6; D is perhaps TRBD1 (6 bases). This CDR3 is built from 15 residues. The V and J ends lost 3 bases and 6 bases respectively, with 12 bases between them. CDR1 and CDR2 from the germline V gene are MNHEY and SMNVEV (reference sequence).